This T cell receptor (beta chain) stems from a study of PD-1 blockade in classical Hodgkin lymphoma. Profiled with immunoSEQ multiplex PCR; TCRdb holds only in-frame clones, not every one. The sample lists around 6,200 clones; nearly 80% were seen once. A word on this clone: Its matching antigen is unknown.

The CDR3 spans 13 residues. The germline V and J ends were trimmed by 6 bases and 0 bases, with 6 bases remaining between them. Germline CDR1 and CDR2: WNHNN and SYGVQD (reference sequence). There was relapse after autologous stem cell transplantation in every patient, and there was variation in brentuximab vedotin exposure. It was by magnetic negative selection that CD4+ T cells were purified from thawed PBMCs. Complete response, partial response or progressive disease was each patient's best response. Points from the study as a whole: Why the repertoires differ is still unclear, perhaps disease activity or prior therapy. Lower baseline TCR diversity was reported for newly diagnosed patients than for healthy donors.

The sequence was collected from a human donor with classical Hodgkin lymphoma. The V call is TRBV10-1, the J call TRBJ1-3; weak D call: TRBD1 (5 bases). The sample was CD4+ T cells from blood, taken at baseline. CDR3 protein: CASRDTSGNTIYF. CDR3 coding DNA: TGCGCCAGCAGGGACACCTCTGGAAACACCATATATTTT.